Only a few counts were recorded for the clone carrying this TCR beta chain. Its antigen is currently unknown. This sample is part of a study of CD8 T cells in ankylosing spondylitis. The study, taken as a whole, reports: Seemingly distinctive of ankylosing spondylitis blood was a TCR beta motif formed by eight highly homologous variants. The clones that were linked to disease were reported to be significantly enriched in matched synovial fluid samples from ankylosing spondylitis patients.

This CDR3 is built from 15 residues. Germline-derived CDR1 and CDR2 are SGHDT and YYEEEE. V was pared by 2 bases and J by 6 bases, with 15 bases between. Generation of TCR beta libraries employed quantitative 5'-RACE incorporating molecular barcodes. TCRdb itself ran the 5' RACE reads through MiXCR, one entry per CDR3 protein. This table has about 340,000 distinct CDR3 sequences, around 15% appearing once. The source is a male donor with ankylosing spondylitis or in good health (not recorded which). This rearrangement joins TRBV5-6 to TRBJ2-4; D not certain. The material sequenced was blood, either unsorted or a sorted T cell fraction (not recorded which). The CDR3 sequence: CASSFESAARNIQYF. In DNA form, the CDR3 reads TGTGCCAGCAGCTTTGAAAGCGCCGCAAGAAACATTCAGTACTTC.